The rows below give T cell receptor beta chains drawn from one sample of a study of cytomegalovirus exposure and HLA in healthy donors. The method was immunoSEQ multiplex PCR; TCRdb's version includes in-frame clones alone and lacks a portion of them. Of around 100,000 clones detected, 60% to 80% appear once; the ten largest clones hold roughly 9.1%. The sample taken for sequencing was PBMCs. The receptors come from a male donor in good health and CMV-seropositive. Each CDR3 is given with its conserved first and last residue. The order of the fields is V gene, J gene, D gene, clone size, CDR3 DNA, CDR3 protein. D genes are given only for firm matches. A clone size is listed for some rows: how often the clone was seen (once, few, many), or a class if it is expanded.

TRBV28	TRBJ1-2	TRBD1	.	TGTGCCAGCAGCCCCGGGACAGGGGACCGCTATGGCTACACCTTC	CASSPGTGDRYGYTF
TRBV6-6	TRBJ2-7	TRBD1	.	TGTGCCAGTCGACAGGGTTTTGGTCACGAGCAGTACTTC	CASRQGFGHEQYF
TRBV6-6	TRBJ2-4	TRBD1	few	TGTGCCAGCAGCCAAGACAGGGGGCGAGCCAAAAACATTCAGTACTTC	CASSQDRGRAKNIQYF
TRBV10-3	TRBJ1-3	.	.	TGTGCCATCAGTGACCGGGGATCTGGAAACACCATATATTTT	CAISDRGSGNTIYF
TRBV19	TRBJ2-7	TRBD2	.	TGTGCCAGTAGTAGTCTAGCGGGGGTCTCCTACGAGCAGTACTTC	CASSSLAGVSYEQYF
TRBV7-2	TRBJ1-5	.	.	TGTGCCAGCAGCCCCCACGGGGGGACGGTTCAGCCCCAGCATTTT	CASSPHGGTVQPQHF
TRBV4-1	TRBJ1-1	.	.	TGCGCCAGCAGCCAAGGTCAGGGGCTCATGAACACTGAAGCTTTCTTT	CASSQGQGLMNTEAFF
TRBV21-1	TRBJ2-3	.	.	TGTGCCAGCGGGGAGCCTCTCTCGGGGTCCGAGGACACAGATACGCAGTATTTT	CASGEPLSGSEDTDTQYF
TRBV6-1	TRBJ1-2	.	.	TGTGCCAGCGAGGGCCGCCGAATGGGCTATGGCTACACCTTC	CASEGRRMGYGYTF
TRBV29-1	TRBJ2-3	.	.	TGCAGCGTTGACGGGGATATCAGCACAGATACGCAGTATTTT	CSVDGDISTDTQYF
TRBV30	TRBJ1-6	TRBD1	.	TGTGCCTGGACAACAGGGGTTTATAATTCACCCCTCCACTTT	CAWTTGVYNSPLHF
TRBV5-1	TRBJ2-2	TRBD2	.	TGCGCCAGCAGCACCGGAGCTAGCGGGGCCGGGGAGCTGTTTTTT	CASSTGASGAGELFF
TRBV6-5	TRBJ2-4	.	.	TGTGCCAGCAGTTACATTACTAGCATGGACATTCAGTACTTC	CASSYITSMDIQYF
TRBV4-3	TRBJ2-1	.	.	TGCGCCAGCAGCCAAGAATTAGCCGGGTTCAATGAGCAGTTCTTC	CASSQELAGFNEQFF
TRBV15	TRBJ2-1	.	.	TGTGCCACCAGCAGAGAGACTCATTCCTACAATGAGCAGTTCTTC	CATSRETHSYNEQFF
TRBV4-2	TRBJ1-2	TRBD1	.	TGTGCCAGCAGCCATTCCGGGACAGGGGAGGGTATAAACGGCTACACCTTC	CASSHSGTGEGINGYTF
TRBV21-1	TRBJ1-2	.	.	TGTGCCAGCAGCAAAGGCGGGGACAGCTCTAACTATGGCTACACCTTC	CASSKGGDSSNYGYTF
TRBV11-2	TRBJ2-2	TRBD2	once	TGTGCCAGCAGCTTGGGACTAGCAGACACCGGGGAGCTGTTTTTT	CASSLGLADTGELFF
TRBV28	TRBJ1-4	.	.	TGTGCCAGCAGTTTAGTTTCCATGTCTAATGAAAAACTGTTTTTT	CASSLVSMSNEKLFF
TRBV2	TRBJ1-1	TRBD1	.	TGTGCCAGCAGTGAAAGACAGGGGGGGATCACTGAAGCTTTCTTT	CASSERQGGITEAFF
TRBV29-1	TRBJ2-1	TRBD2	.	TGCAGCGTCGGGACTAGCGGGAGGGGTAGTGAGCAGTTCTTC	CSVGTSGRGSEQFF
TRBV5-1	TRBJ2-2	TRBD1	.	TGCGCCAGCAGCACCCCAAGGGACAGGCACACCGGGGAGCTGTTTTTT	CASSTPRDRHTGELFF
TRBV28	TRBJ1-1	.	.	TGTGCCAGCAGTTTAGCAGGATACACTGAAGCTTTCTTT	CASSLAGYTEAFF
TRBV28	TRBJ2-5	TRBD1	once	TGTGCCAGTAGTACAGGGGCGGAGACCCAGTACTTC	CASSTGAETQYF
TRBV6-1	TRBJ2-5	TRBD1	.	TGTGCCAGCAGTTGGGACAGGGCACAAGAGACCCAGTACTTC	CASSWDRAQETQYF
TRBV5-1	TRBJ2-5	TRBD1	once	TGCGCCAGCACCCAGGGACAGAGCCAAGAGACCCAGTACTTC	CASTQGQSQETQYF
TRBV28	TRBJ2-1	TRBD2	.	TGTGCCAGCAACTTATGGACCGGGAGCGGGGTGGGTGAGCAGTTCTTC	CASNLWTGSGVGEQFF
TRBV30	TRBJ2-7	.	.	TGTGCCTGGGGGAGGAATAGAGACTCCTACGAGCAGTACTTC	CAWGRNRDSYEQYF
TRBV7-9	TRBJ2-7	TRBD2	few	TGTGCCAGCAGCTTAGGACTAGCGGGAGCCTACGAGCAGTACTTC	CASSLGLAGAYEQYF
TRBV9	TRBJ2-7	.	.	TGTGCCAGCAGCGCCCACGTAGGGGGGGAGTACGAGCAGTACTTC	CASSAHVGGEYEQYF
TRBV27	TRBJ2-1	.	.	TGTGCCAGCAGTCCCTTCGCCAGGTCCGATGAGCAATTCTTC	CASSPFARSDEQFF
TRBV7-9	TRBJ1-1	.	.	TGTGCCAGCAGCTTTAACAGAAACACTGAAGCTTTCTTT	CASSFNRNTEAFF
TRBV5-4	TRBJ2-6	.	.	TGTGCCAGCAGCATACAGGGAGCCAACGTCCTGACTTTC	CASSIQGANVLTF
TRBV7-3	TRBJ1-3	TRBD1	medium-sized	TGTGCCAGCAGCTTGACAGGGGGCAATTCTGGAAACACCATATATTTT	CASSLTGGNSGNTIYF
TRBV2	TRBJ2-2	TRBD2	few	TGTGCCAGCAGCGACGGGAGGGCCGGGGAGCTGTTTTTT	CASSDGRAGELFF
TRBV7-2	TRBJ1-5	.	.	TGTGCCAGCAGCTTAGGAGGGCAGGATCAGCCCCAGCATTTT	CASSLGGQDQPQHF
TRBV7-2	TRBJ2-7	TRBD1	.	TGTGCCAGCAGCCCAAGGTCCGGACAGGGGTACGAGCAGTACTTC	CASSPRSGQGYEQYF
TRBV5-4	TRBJ2-2	TRBD2	.	TGTGCCAGCAGCTGGGGGAGCGGGAGTACCGGGGAGCTGTTTTTT	CASSWGSGSTGELFF
TRBV9	TRBJ2-5	TRBD2	.	TGTGCCAGCAGCCCTACTAGCGGGAGGGAAGAGACCCAGTACTTC	CASSPTSGREETQYF